Below, 15 T cell receptor beta chains from the same sample are listed, as sequenced in a study of T cell responses to AZD1222 COVID-19 vaccine. Some clones are missing from TCRdb's copy, which holds only in-frame ones; the method was immunoSEQ multiplex PCR. The table shows some 150,000 clones, with about 90% occurring only once. The starting material was peripheral blood, obtained 28 days after the second AZD1222 dose. The receptors here all came from an adult who received the AZD1222 COVID-19 vaccine.

The chain carries TRBV3-1 (or the pseudogene TRBV3-2) and TRBJ2-7; possibly TRBD1 for D (6 bases). The CDR3 is made up of 12 amino acids. Germline assignment: CDR1 LGHDT and CDR2 YNNKEL (reference sequence). The V end lost 0 bases, the J end lost 9 bases, and 9 bases lay between the germline ends. Here the CDR3 reads CASSQERGRQYF. The DNA for the CDR3 is TGTGCCAGCAGCCAAGAGAGGGGGAGGCAGTACTTC.

This chain connects TRBV27 to TRBJ1-1; no definite D call. Deletions cut 6 bases from V and 11 bases from J, with 13 bases between. There are 11 residues in the CDR3. The V gene's germline CDR1 is MNHEY and CDR2 SMNVEV (reference sequence). The CDR3 DNA follows: TGTGCCAGCAGGGAACAAGTGGTGGCTTTCTTT. This translates into CASREQVVAFF.

The chain combines TRBV5-1 with TRBJ2-5; TRBD2 matches at 8 bases. Trimming at V came to 2 bases and at J to 5 bases, leaving 2 bases not matched to a gene. The CDR3 runs 13 residues. The V gene's germline CDR1 is SGHRS and CDR2 YFSETQ. In DNA, the CDR3 is TGCGCCAGCAGCTTACCGGGAGGGGAGACCCAGTACTTC. Amino acids: CASSLPGGETQYF. The full variable domain, in which reference TRBV5-1 and TRBJ2-5 provide the parts outside the CDR3, is KAGVTQTPRYLIKTRGQQVTLSCSPISGHRSVSWYQQTPGQGLQFLFEYFSETQRNKGNFPGRFSGRQFSNSRSEMNVSTLELGDSALYLCASSLPGGETQYFGPGTRLLVL.

The gene calls are TRBV19 and TRBJ2-2, with 8 positions matching TRBD2. Looked up from germline, CDR1 is LNHDA and CDR2 is SQIVND (reference sequence). Trimming at V came to 0 bases and at J to 5 bases, leaving 5 bases not matched to a gene. The CDR3 length is 16 residues. This chain's CDR3 is CASSIDGTSGTGELFF. The CDR3 DNA reads TGTGCCAGTAGTATAGACGGGACTAGTGGAACCGGGGAGCTGTTTTTT.

V gene TRBV3-1 (or the pseudogene TRBV3-2) combines with J gene TRBJ1-2; TRBD1 aligns across 9 bases. Per the germline V gene, CDR1 is LGHDT and CDR2 is YNNKEL (reference sequence). The CDR3 is 16 amino acids. V dropped 1 base and J dropped 2; count of bases not matched to a gene: 5. The CDR3 DNA is TGTGCCAGCAGCCAAGGGAGCGGACAGGGGAACTATGGCTACACCTTC. This codes for CASSQGSGQGNYGYTF.

The genes are TRBV27 and TRBJ1-5; 7 nucleotides line up with TRBD1. The V and J ends lost 6 bases and 3 bases, in that order; junction bases with no gene match: 8. Germline values: CDR1 MNHEY, CDR2 SMNVEV (reference sequence). CDR3 length: 15 amino acids. The CDR3 is CASRVTGTVNQPQHF. The CDR3 DNA follows: TGTGCCAGCAGGGTTACCGGGACAGTCAATCAGCCCCAGCATTTT.

This rearrangement joins TRBV5-1 to TRBJ2-2, with no clear D. V was pared by 3 bases and J by 6 bases, with 12 bases between. The CDR3 has 14 residues. CDR1 and CDR2 (germline): SGHRS, YFSETQ. CDR3 nucleotide sequence: TGCGCCAGCAGCTCTCGAAGTCCGGCCGGGGAGCTGTTTTTT. Translation gives CASSSRSPAGELFF.

This sequence joins TRBV25-1 and TRBJ2-1; possible D gene TRBD2, 5 bases. Trimming took off 2 bases at V and 6 bases at J, with 14 bases between the two ends. Germline V gene data show CDR1 as MGHDK and CDR2 as SYGVNS. The CDR3 length is 15 residues. CDR3 DNA: TGTGCCAGCAGTGAAAGAGGGAGTGGAAGCAATGAGCAGTTCTTC. Its protein is CASSERGSGSNEQFF.

J is TRBJ2-1 and V is TRBV5-1; 7 nucleotides match TRBD2. This CDR3 comprises 16 residues. Germline loops: CDR1 SGHRS, CDR2 YFSETQ. V trimming: 0 bases; J trimming: 0 bases; junction bases outside the gene matches: 3. CDR3 loop: CASSLEGGNSYNEQFF. The CDR3 DNA sequence: TGCGCCAGCAGCTTGGAGGGAGGGAACTCCTACAATGAGCAGTTCTTC. Full variable domain (outside the CDR3, taken from reference TRBV5-1 and TRBJ2-1): KAGVTQTPRYLIKTRGQQVTLSCSPISGHRSVSWYQQTPGQGLQFLFEYFSETQRNKGNFPGRFSGRQFSNSRSEMNVSTLELGDSALYLCASSLEGGNSYNEQFFGPGTRLTVL.

CDR3 region: CASSPSAYSNQPQHF. The CDR3 bases are TGTGCCAGCTCACCAAGTGCGTATAGCAATCAGCCCCAGCATTTT. The chain has TRBV18 and TRBJ1-5, with D unresolved. This CDR3 comprises 15 residues. From germline, CDR1 is KGHSH and CDR2 LQKENI. Trimming took 2 bases from V and 0 from J, leaving 8 bases between them.

There are a few counts of this clone. CDR3 sequence: CASSLLPTGNTEAFF. CDR3 DNA sequence: TGTGCCAGCAGTTTATTACCGACCGGCAACACTGAAGCTTTCTTT. V gene TRBV27 combines with J gene TRBJ1-1, with unresolved D. The CDR3 spans 15 residues. The germline CDR1 and CDR2 sequences are MNHEY and SMNVEV (reference sequence). Deletions cut 1 base from V and 2 bases from J, with 11 bases between.

The V call is TRBV29-1, the J call TRBJ2-7; D remains unclear. CDR1 is SQVTM, CDR2 ANQGSEA, per germline. The V end lost 0 bases, the J end lost 4 bases, and 7 bases lay between the germline ends. The CDR3 spans 12 residues. CDR3 bases: TGCAGCGTTGAAGATCTTGGGTACGAGCAGTACTTC. Its translation is CSVEDLGYEQYF.

The chain employs TRBV6-5 and TRBJ2-2; D unresolved. V shed 6 bases and J shed 8 bases, with 4 bases lying between them. The V gene's germline CDR1 is MNHEY and CDR2 SVGAGI. This CDR3 region has 10 residues. The CDR3 sequence: CASRSGELFF. CDR3 bases: TGTGCCAGCAGGTCTGGGGAGCTGTTTTTT.

V and J are TRBV19 and TRBJ1-4; D is unresolved. V lost 3 bases and J 6 bases, leaving 11 bases between the germline ends. The CDR3 totals 14 residues. The V gene's germline CDR1 is LNHDA and CDR2 SQIVND (reference sequence). CDR3 coding DNA: TGTGCCAGTAGTATTTACCTCTGGGATGAAAAACTGTTTTTT. Translation: CASSIYLWDEKLFF.

The chain combines TRBV18 with TRBJ1-3; D not certain. Germline CDR1 is KGHSH and CDR2 is LQKENI. The CDR3 covers 16 residues. Between the trimmed V and J ends, which lost 6 bases and 0 bases, there was a span of 15 bases. This chain's CDR3 is CASSPTFRDSGNTIYF. The DNA of the CDR3 is TGTGCCAGCTCGCCAACATTCCGGGACTCTGGAAACACCATATATTTT.